This T cell receptor (beta chain) was identified in a study of tumor-infiltrating lymphocytes in primary liver carcinoma (dated by TCRdb to the late 2010s). Concerning the study at large: Five patients with histopathologically diagnosed primary liver carcinoma underwent surgical resection in China between 2015 and 2016. For each liver tumor, the study sampled five regions along with adjacent normal tissue and blood, and applied TCRbeta repertoire sequencing, expression microarrays and whole-exome sequencing. Tumors of the five patients were stage T1-T3 N0M0 with maximum diameters of roughly 4.2 to 11 cm. Of the five patients, three men and two women aged 30 to 69 years, four had hepatocellular carcinoma and one had combined HCC and intrahepatic cholangiocarcinoma. Reproducibility between technical replicate repertoires was high, with correlation coefficients above 0.95 and mean shared-clone rates about 0.89. A total of roughly 35 specimens from 5 patients underwent TCRbeta repertoire sequencing, comprising around 25 tumor regions, 5 adjacent noncancerous liver tissues and 5 peripheral blood samples. Each sample produced roughly 3.5 to 7.13 million productive TCRbeta reads, and read depth showed no significant difference between tissue types.

Counted from cysteine to phenylalanine, this CDR3 has 15 amino acids. Just the 45-base CDR3 DNA is kept, in frame starting at base 1. Sequences MNHNY (CDR1) and SVGAGI (CDR2) are obtained from the germline V gene (reference sequence). V loses 5 bases at its end and J loses 4 bases; junction bases beyond the gene matches: 5. Blood RNA was extracted from unsorted whole blood with TRIzol reagent; germline DNA came from the DNeasy Blood & Tissue kit. At the time of sampling, the patients were treatment-naive and had chronic HBV infection. Roughly 3.9 milliliters of peripheral blood were collected into K2EDTA tubes before surgery. Starting from approximately 0.5 ug total RNA, TCRbeta-specific cDNA was produced by reverse transcription with a constant-region primer and ProtoScript II reverse transcriptase. Construction of the TCRbeta libraries relied on three nested rounds of multiplex PCR, following a slightly modified ARM-PCR procedure. The first two PCR rounds used multiplex TRBV1-TRBV30 forward primers with a Cbeta reverse primer, each for approximately 9 cycles. A final 25-cycle PCR with Deep VentR polymerase added sample barcodes and Illumina adapters. Before sequencing, amplicons of 200-500 bp were gel-purified using a QIAquick gel extraction kit. An Illumina HiSeq 2500 was used to sequence the TCRbeta amplicons, generating 250-bp paired-end reads. Per the original workflow: Quality trimming of reads was performed with Trimmomatic v0.33, and paired reads were merged with FLASH v1.2.11 so that full CDR3 sequences could be recovered. V, D and J germline segments were assigned to the rearranged TCRbeta sequences using MiGEC v1.2.1b. Clonotype statistics and Shannon-Wiener diversity indices were computed with VDJtools v1.0.0. Except for diversity analysis, only the 250 most abundant clonotypes of each sample were used in subsequent analyses to reduce sampling bias. TCRdb applied fastp at Q25 and MiXCR to the public reads, then kept only in-frame beta chains. Rows merge per CDR3 protein into single entries with the most common DNA and genes. The V and J calls, along with clone size, are taken from TCRdb and not from the paper's own processing. This sample lists nearly 200,000 distinct CDR3 sequences; about 61% were detected once. Clones ranked in the top ten supply roughly 7% of the sample.

The study at large found these results: Pairs of tumor regions showed greater repertoire overlap (mean around 35%) than tumor-adjacent pairs (roughly 17%) or tumor-blood pairs (roughly 15%), which is consistent with antigen-driven expansion. Bulk unsorted samples precluded comparing CD4+ and CD8+ T cell repertoires. The top 250 clones accounted for a significantly greater share of the repertoire in tumors than in blood (p = 0.039). With just four to six patients in the study, the authors point out that the findings should be validated in a larger study. Only the TCR beta chain was sequenced, which likely underestimates true repertoire diversity because unpaired alpha chains were not captured.

This clonotype was seen repeatedly, ten times or more. No antigen is known for it. Base quality data are lacking; no much larger clone is found one base away. The sequence was obtained from a woman aged 60-70 years with primary liver carcinoma and hepatitis B virus infection. The chain employs TRBV6-6 and TRBJ2-5, with 12 bases aligning to TRBD2. The source material was peripheral blood. The CDR3 reads as follows: CASSRTSGNGETQYF. The DNA is as follows: TGTGCCAGCAGTCGGACTAGCGGGAACGGAGAGACCCAGTACTTC.